Listed here are 5 T cell receptor beta chains from one sample, sequenced in a study of T cells in Graves' hyperthyroidism and ophthalmopathy. Amplified TCR beta CDR3 regions came from RNA transcripts. Carried out on the TCR CDR3, a first-round RT-PCR used the HTBI primer set. TCRdb re-derived calls from the multiplex PCR reads in MiXCR, one entry per CDR3 protein. The repertoire holds about 400,000 distinct CDR3 sequences, with approximately 14% as singletons. The sequencing sample was made of blood. Receptors were obtained from a young woman with Graves' hyperthyroidism.

This clonotype was detected many times. The genes are TRBV28 and TRBJ2-7, with TRBD1 identical over 8 bases. Per the germline V gene, CDR1 is MDHEN and CDR2 is SYDVKM. After removal of 3 bases from V and 1 base from J, the junction contained 8 bases not matched to a gene. This CDR3 has 16 residues. DNA of the CDR3: TGTGCCAGCAGTTTCTCGGGCAGGGGGCCATCCTACGAGCAGTACTTC. Translation: CASSFSGRGPSYEQYF.

The chain uses TRBV12-3 or TRBV12-4 and TRBJ2-3, with D maybe TRBD2 (6 bases). This CDR3 spans 14 amino acids. Trimming took 1 base from V and 8 from J, leaving 13 bases between them. The CDR3 reads CASSLDLAIGTQYF. The CDR3 bases are TGTGCCAGCAGTTTAGACCTAGCGATCGGTACGCAGTATTTT.

This CDR3 reads CASSMPDGMSGVQETQYF. In DNA, the CDR3 is TGTGCCAGTAGTATGCCCGACGGGATGTCAGGGGTGCAAGAGACCCAGTACTTC. The chain recombines TRBV19 with TRBJ2-5; D might be TRBD1 (6 bases). Germline CDR1 LNHDA, CDR2 SQIVND (reference sequence). The CDR3 contains 18 residues. Trimming shortened V by 3 bases and J by 2 bases, and 22 bases separated the two germline ends.

This clonotype was found a few times. A single base separates this from a much larger clone, so it may be a read error. This sequence joins TRBV11-2 and TRBJ1-1; no reliable D call. Trimming pared 2 bases from V and 5 bases from J, leaving 6 bases between. Germline V lookup: CDR1 SGHAT, CDR2 FQNNGV. The CDR3 runs to 12 residues. CDR3 amino acids: CASSLLATEAFF. Written as DNA, the CDR3 is TGTGCCAGCAGCTTACTGGCGACTGAAGCTTTCTTT.

At least ten counts were recorded for this clonotype. This chain links TRBV6-2 or TRBV6-3 with TRBJ2-1; the match to TRBD1 covers 7 bases. V shed 0 bases and J 4 bases; nucleotides not matched to a gene: 6. The germline CDR1 and CDR2 sequences are MNHEY and SVGEGT. The CDR3 runs 16 residues. CDR3 DNA sequence: TGTGCCAGCAGTTACTCGAGTTTACAGGGGTACAATGAGCAGTTCTTC. Its protein is CASSYSSLQGYNEQFF.